The 3 T cell receptor beta chains reported below all come from one sample, sequenced in a study of blood T cell repertoires in COVID-19 (dated by TCRdb to 2018 to 2020). The library came from the immunoSEQ multiplex PCR assay. In its TCRdb copy, this immuneACCESS table keeps in-frame sequences only and misses some clones. Where compared with another copy, unresolved V genes explain less than half of these, and the others have no known cause. The sample table lists some 340,000 clones, around 87% of them with a count of one. 5.3% of the sample belongs to the ten largest clones. Sequenced: PBMCs or T cells enriched from blood (not recorded which). These receptors were obtained from a woman aged 25 to 39 who had recovered from COVID-19.

The chain couples TRBV18 to TRBJ1-4; D remains unclear. Trimming stripped 2 bases from V and 4 bases from J, with 8 bases between. The CDR3 loop spans 14 amino acids. CDR1 KGHSH and CDR2 LQKENI come from the germline V gene. The CDR3 coding sequence is TGTGCCAGCTCACCAGATATCGGTAATGAAAAACTGTTTTTT. This encodes CASSPDIGNEKLFF.

The rearrangement uses TRBV24-1 and TRBJ1-3; TRBD1 matches at 8 bases. Germline V CDR1 and CDR2: KGHDR, SFDVKD. CDR3 size: 14 residues. J gave up 3 bases and V 7 bases, and 4 bases lay outside the gene matches. CDR3 protein: CATRQGAVGNTIYF. The CDR3, as DNA: TGTGCCACCAGGCAGGGGGCCGTTGGAAACACCATATATTTT.

This clone turned up a few times. The rearrangement uses TRBV10-3 and TRBJ1-1, with D possibly being TRBD1 (5 bases). V was cut by 5 bases and J by 1 base, with 8 bases left in between. The germline V gene encodes CDR1 ENHRY and CDR2 SYGVKD. The CDR3 extends over 13 amino acids. CDR3 amino acids: CAISLTANTEAFF. The CDR3 region has the DNA TGTGCCATCAGTTTGACAGCGAACACTGAAGCTTTCTTT.